This T cell receptor beta chain was sequenced in a study of blood T cell repertoires in COVID-19. TCRdb keeps only in-frame clones here, not all; method: immunoSEQ multiplex PCR. The sample lists around 190,000 clones, about 91% occurring once. J gave up 6 bases and V 4 bases, and 7 bases lay outside the gene matches. CDR1 LGHDT and CDR2 YNNKEL come from the germline V gene (reference sequence). This CDR3 is built from 15 residues. V usage is TRBV3-1 (or the pseudogene TRBV3-2) and J usage is TRBJ2-2; 8 bases fit TRBD2. This clonotype was obtained from a man younger than 30 with acute COVID-19. Sequenced input: PBMCs or T cells enriched from blood (not recorded which). The DNA of the CDR3 is TGTGCCAGCAGCCGCCCGGCGGGGGGTCCCGGGGAGCTGTTTTTT. This encodes CASSRPAGGPGELFF.